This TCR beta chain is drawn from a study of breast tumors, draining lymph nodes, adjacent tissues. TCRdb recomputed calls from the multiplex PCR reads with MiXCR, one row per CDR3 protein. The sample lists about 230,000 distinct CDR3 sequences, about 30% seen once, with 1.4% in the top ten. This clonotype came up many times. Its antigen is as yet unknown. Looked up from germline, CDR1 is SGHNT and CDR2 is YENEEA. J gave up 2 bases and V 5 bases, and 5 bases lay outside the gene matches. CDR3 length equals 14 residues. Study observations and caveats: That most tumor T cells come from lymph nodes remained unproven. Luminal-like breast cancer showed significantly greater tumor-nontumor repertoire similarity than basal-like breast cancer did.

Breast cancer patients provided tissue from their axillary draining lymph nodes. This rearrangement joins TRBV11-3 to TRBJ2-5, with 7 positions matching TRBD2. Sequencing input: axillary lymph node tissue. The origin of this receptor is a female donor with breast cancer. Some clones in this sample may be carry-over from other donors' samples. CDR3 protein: CASSALAKQETQYF. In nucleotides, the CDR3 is TGTGCCAGCAGCGCACTAGCGAAACAAGAGACCCAGTACTTC. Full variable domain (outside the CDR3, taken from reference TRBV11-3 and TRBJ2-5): EAGVVQSPRYKIIEKKQPVAFWCNPISGHNTLYWYLQNLGQGPELLIRYENEEAVDDSQLPKDRFSAERLKGVDSTLKIQPAELGDSAVYLCASSALAKQETQYFGPGTRLLVL.